The clone carrying this T cell receptor (beta chain) was seen at least ten times. It is unclear where the CDR3 begins or ends on the DNA, so no DNA is shown, and the CDR3 is as TCRdb lists it. A single record per CDR3 protein comes from TCRdb applying MiXCR to the multiplex PCR reads. The sample consists of 75,000 to 100,000 distinct CDR3 sequences, 15% to 20% of them appearing once. Germline lookup yields CDR1 SGHTA and CDR2 FQGNSA. The CDR3 length is 15 residues, termini included. The source of the sample is a study of breast tumors, draining lymph nodes, adjacent tissues. Samples came from axillary lymph nodes draining the breast cancer.

Sequencing was done on a sample of axillary lymph node tissue. This rearrangement joins TRBV7-2 to TRBJ2-5; the table gives TRBD1 as D, unverified against the DNA. This receptor was identified in a female donor with breast cancer. Some clones in this sample may be carry-over from other donors' samples. CDR3 residues: CASSFARGTGGNVYF.